The source of this T cell receptor beta chain is a study of T cell clonality in common variable immunodeficiency. Study-level results: Reportedly, TCR beta sequences from common variable immunodeficiency showed fewer deletions and N-nucleotide insertions.

TCRdb keeps only in-frame clones here, not all; method: immunoSEQ multiplex PCR. The sample contains 25,000 to 30,000 clones, none of them singletons. This clone was recorded at least ten times. Its antigen is not identified. The read finishes 3 residues shy of the CDR3 end, and the germline J gene is used to complete it. The CDR3 has 17 amino acids. Germline loops: CDR1 KGHSH, CDR2 LQKENI. V was pared by 1 base and J by 0 bases, with 15 bases between. The J gene is TRBJ2-5, the V gene TRBV18; D gene ambiguous. This sequence was found in a human donor with common variable immunodeficiency. Sequences were obtained from peripheral blood mononuclear cells. CDR3 bases read: TGTGCCAGCTCACCACTAGAGAAGTCCCTGTACCAAGAGACC. It codes for CASSPLEKSLYQET. The whole CDR3 protein is CASSPLEKSLYQETQYF.